This TCR beta chain was captured by sequencing in a study of T-cell reconstitution after alpha-beta-depleted transplantation in children (TCRdb year 2016). A note on the overall study: The study quantitatively tracked T-cell immune reconstitution after TCRalphabeta/CD19-depleted allogeneic hematopoietic cell transplantation in children using TCR repertoire profiling. What the study reported, not specific to this receptor: The frequencies of hyperexpanded clones fell over the following months, and after one year, T-cell counts and TCRbeta diversity were mostly attributed to newly produced T cells. The high TCRbeta diversity at day 60 in some patients was ascribed to recipient T cells and intrathymic progenitors that had survived conditioning. The apparently early alphabetaT-cell count recovery about two months after transplant was reportedly dependent on only several hundred rapidly expanded clones derived from non-depleted graft cells.

The library was built by means of PCR. Data came from an Illumina HiSeq 2500. TCR library preparation used molecular barcoding, with unique molecular identifiers applied to normalize quantification of the TCRbeta repertoire. TCRdb's own reprocessing of the public reads used fastp at Q25 and MiXCR and kept productive beta chains. Duplicate CDR3 protein sequences are folded into a single record with the most common DNA and genes. Present in this sample are about 980,000 distinct CDR3 sequences, about 29% of which were seen just once. In total, the top ten clones hold 28% of the sample. This sample's treatment or condition label indicates: allogeneic hematopoietic cell transplantation with graft depleted of TCRalphabeta T cells and CD19 B cells. TCRalphabeta/CD19-depleted allogeneic hematopoietic cell grafts were given to the transplant recipients, all of whom were children. From the cysteine through the phenylalanine, the CDR3 covers 17 amino acids. Here the CDR3 DNA is all that survives: 51 bases in frame from base 1. CDR1 and CDR2 were assigned from the germline V gene (reference sequence) as LNHNV and YYDKDF. V is cut by 4 bases and J by 0 bases, and the space between the germline ends is 15 bases.

Points on this clonotype: Its antigen has not been determined. Within one base of it there is no much larger clone, and no base qualities were kept.

The clonotype originates from a boy in the first two years of life who had a stem cell transplant for SCID, so the T cells may come from the graft donor. The sequencing here drew on PBMCs, mostly from graft donor cells, taken 360 days after TCRalphabeta/CD19-depleted stem cell transplant. The chain links TRBV15 with TRBJ2-2, with the D gene uncertain. The DNA sequence is given as TGTGCCACCAGCAAAAGGAAAGGATTCGCGAACACCGGGGAGCTGTTTTTT. Its protein reads: CATSKRKGFANTGELFF. Here the CDR3 is joined to the reference TRBV15 and TRBJ2-2 genes, and the full variable domain is: DAMVIQNPRYQVTQFGKPVTLSCSQTLNHNVMYWYQQKSSQAPKLLFHYYDKDFNNEADTPDNFQSRRPNTSFCFLDIRSPGLGDTAMYLCATSKRKGFANTGELFFGEGSRLTVL.